The sample holds many counts of the clone carrying this T cell receptor (beta chain). Its antigen is not identified. The data derive from a study of CD8 T cells in ankylosing spondylitis. Whole-study results and caveats: Significant enrichment of disease-linked clones was reportedly seen in matched ankylosing spondylitis synovial fluid. Ankylosing spondylitis blood appeared to be characterized by a TCR beta motif of 8 or 9 highly homologous variants.

Each CDR3 protein gets one entry after TCRdb re-called the 5' RACE reads with MiXCR. The data show about 510,000 distinct CDR3 sequences, about 5.2% seen once. The TCR sequence derives from a male donor with ankylosing spondylitis. The sample comprised blood, either unsorted or a sorted T cell fraction (not recorded which).

The CDR3 reads CSARGMDRSYNEQFF. The CDR3 region has the DNA TGCAGTGCTAGAGGGATGGACAGGAGCTACAATGAGCAGTTCTTC. The chain uses TRBV20-1 and TRBJ2-1; 7 bases fit TRBD1. Germline lookup yields CDR1 DFQATT and CDR2 SNEGSKA (reference sequence). This CDR3 spans 15 amino acids. Trimming cost V 1 base and J 3 bases; bases outside gene matches: 6.